These T cell receptor beta chains were read from a single sample in a study of technical replicates of blood from several donors. The protocol was immunoSEQ multiplex PCR, while the TCRdb copy is restricted to in-frame clones and leaves out a portion. In the table there are tens of thousands of clones, roughly 94% of which are singletons. The source material was T cells isolated from PBMCs. These receptors originate from a human donor in good health. The CDR3 runs from the conserved cysteine through the conserved F or W. D genes are given only for firm matches. Some rows mark clone size as missing; the rest say once, few, many or name a class of expanded clone.

>TRBJ2-3|TRBD2|NA|TRBV7-9
CASIRGEISTDTQYF
TGTGCCAGCATACGGGGGGAGATTAGCACAGATACGCAGTATTTT
>TRBJ2-7|TRBD1|NA|TRBV5-4
CASSGATGQNSYEQYF
TGTGCCAGCAGCGGAGCGACAGGGCAGAACTCCTACGAGCAGTACTTC
>TRBJ2-3|NA|NA|TRBV11-2
CASSFWTSTDTQYF
TGTGCCAGCAGCTTCTGGACTAGCACAGATACGCAGTATTTT
>TRBJ1-4|NA|NA|TRBV5-1
CASRIGSSGEKLFF
TGCGCCAGCAGAATAGGATCCTCGGGTGAAAAACTGTTTTTT
>TRBJ2-7|TRBD1|NA|TRBV29-1
CSVGGPEGLRTGAYYEQYF
TGCAGCGTTGGGGGGCCCGAGGGGCTTAGGACAGGGGCCTACTACGAGCAGTACTTC
>TRBJ2-1|TRBD1|NA|TRBV7-9
CASSETGGADNEQFF
TGTGCCAGCAGCGAGACAGGGGGAGCGGACAATGAGCAGTTCTTC
>TRBJ1-4|TRBD1|NA|TRBV7-9
CASSLVSGGNEKLFF
TGTGCCAGCAGCTTAGTTTCAGGGGGGAATGAAAAACTGTTTTTT
>TRBJ2-2|NA|NA|TRBV7-9
CASSLGPGELFF
TGTGCCAGCAGCTTAGGGCCCGGGGAGCTGTTTTTT
>TRBJ1-4|NA|once|TRBV28
CASSSHGGNATNEKLFF
TGTGCCAGCAGTTCACATGGGGGCAACGCAACTAATGAAAAACTGTTTTTT
>TRBJ2-7|NA|NA|TRBV5-1
CASSLNIGREGEQYF
TGCGCCAGCAGCTTGAATATAGGGCGGGAAGGCGAGCAGTACTTC
>TRBJ2-7|TRBD1|NA|TRBV14
CASSQQGASEQYF
TGTGCCAGCTCACAACAGGGGGCGAGCGAGCAGTACTTC
>TRBJ2-3|NA|NA|TRBV5-1
CASSFGQGIVRTDTQYF
TGCGCCAGCAGCTTTGGTCAGGGTATAGTTAGGACAGATACGCAGTATTTT
>TRBJ1-1|NA|NA|TRBV7-9
CASSLAGAQTEAFF
TGTGCCAGCAGCTTAGCTGGGGCGCAAACTGAAGCTTTCTTT
>TRBJ2-1|NA|NA|TRBV7-8
CASSLGGQSNEQFF
TGTGCCAGCAGCTTAGGTGGGCAGAGCAATGAGCAGTTCTTC
>TRBJ1-3|NA|NA|TRBV7-6
CASSLVRYDSSGNTIYF
TGTGCCAGCAGCTTAGTCCGATACGACAGCTCTGGAAACACCATATATTTT
>TRBJ1-2|TRBD1|NA|TRBV15
CATNLDRGLYGYTF
TGTGCCACCAACCTGGACAGGGGTCTTTATGGCTACACCTTC
>TRBJ1-2|NA|NA|TRBV5-1
CASSLGSVDGYTF
TGCGCCAGCAGCTTGGGATCGGTGGATGGCTACACCTTC
>TRBJ2-1|TRBD2|NA|TRBV6-5
CASTISGGANEQFF
TGTGCCAGCACCATTAGCGGGGGGGCCAATGAGCAGTTCTTC
>TRBJ2-3|NA|NA|TRBV15
CATSGQPESDTQYF
TGTGCCACCAGCGGACAGCCCGAATCCGATACGCAGTATTTT
>TRBJ2-4|NA|once|TRBV23-1
CASGRWGGALAKNIQYF
TGCGCCAGCGGCCGTTGGGGGGGCGCCTTAGCCAAAAACATTCAGTACTTC
>TRBJ1-3|NA|NA|TRBV5-5
CASSLFQGPPSGNTIYF
TGTGCCAGCAGCTTATTTCAGGGTCCCCCCTCTGGAAACACCATATATTTT
>TRBJ2-5|TRBD1|NA|TRBV29-1
CSAKDRGWETQYF
TGCAGCGCGAAGGACAGGGGTTGGGAGACCCAGTACTTC
>TRBJ2-5|NA|NA|TRBV18
CASSLNSALQETQYF
TGTGCCAGCTCACTGAACAGTGCCCTCCAAGAGACCCAGTACTTC
>TRBJ2-1|TRBD2|NA|TRBV7-8
CASSLGVGRTYNEQFF
TGTGCCAGCAGCTTAGGGGTCGGGAGGACCTACAATGAGCAGTTCTTC
>TRBJ2-3|TRBD2|NA|TRBV13
CASSSLAGGPGADTQYF
TGTGCCAGCAGCTCCTTAGCGGGGGGGCCAGGGGCAGATACGCAGTATTTT
>TRBJ2-2|TRBD1|NA|TRBV11-2
CASSSTGDHTGELFF
TGTGCCAGCAGCTCAACAGGGGATCACACCGGGGAGCTGTTTTTT
>TRBJ2-1|TRBD2|NA|TRBV5-1
CASSALTSGIDEQFF
TGCGCCAGCAGCGCCCTGACTAGCGGGATCGATGAGCAGTTCTTC
>TRBJ2-7|TRBD2|NA|TRBV7-9
CASSLAPSAGGRDIYEQYF
TGTGCCAGCAGCCTTGCTCCCTCTGCGGGCGGGAGGGATATTTACGAGCAGTACTTC
>TRBJ2-7|NA|once|TRBV5-1
CASSSRGSLPEQYF
TGCGCCAGCAGCTCTCGGGGTTCTCTACCCGAGCAGTACTTC
>TRBJ1-5|NA|NA|TRBV28
CASNRATLQPQHF
TGTGCCAGCAACCGAGCGACTCTGCAGCCCCAGCATTTT
>TRBJ2-7|NA|NA|TRBV5-4
CASGMTTDSEQYF
TGTGCCAGCGGAATGACGACAGATAGCGAGCAGTACTTC
>TRBJ2-1|TRBD1|NA|TRBV5-1
CASSGRQGRSYNEQFF
TGCGCCAGCAGCGGCCGACAGGGAAGGTCCTACAATGAGCAGTTCTTC
>TRBJ2-5|NA|few|TRBV11-3
CASSLRENLETQYF
TGTGCCAGCAGCTTAAGAGAAAATCTCGAGACCCAGTACTTC
>TRBJ1-5|NA|NA|TRBV9
CASSVGGQGYSNQPQHF
TGTGCCAGCAGCGTAGGAGGGCAGGGGTACAGCAATCAGCCCCAGCATTTT
>TRBJ1-2|TRBD1|once|TRBV18
CASSTRDRPSYGYTF
TGTGCCAGCTCAACGCGGGACAGACCCTCCTATGGCTACACCTTC
>TRBJ2-7|TRBD1|once|TRBV5-6
CASSRRTGGGEQYF
TGTGCCAGCAGCCGCAGGACAGGGGGGGGCGAGCAGTACTTC
>TRBJ1-1|TRBD1|NA|TRBV10-1
CASSVGTGMTEAFF
TGCGCCAGCAGTGTCGGGACAGGGATGACTGAAGCTTTCTTT
>TRBJ2-1|TRBD2|NA|TRBV5-1
CASSSGTSSYNEQFF
TGCGCCAGCAGCTCCGGGACTAGCAGTTACAATGAGCAGTTCTTC
>TRBJ1-1|NA|NA|TRBV7-8
CASSLSRGSTEAFF
TGTGCCAGCAGCTTATCCAGGGGTTCAACTGAAGCTTTCTTT
>TRBJ1-1|TRBD1|NA|TRBV6-5
CASSRTGADTEAFF
TGTGCCAGCAGTAGAACAGGGGCCGACACTGAAGCTTTCTTT
>TRBJ2-3|TRBD1|NA|TRBV5-1
CASSLITGQGATDTQYF
TGCGCCAGCAGCTTGATCACGGGACAGGGCGCGACAGATACGCAGTATTTT
>TRBJ2-5|TRBD2|NA|TRBV7-9
CASSFALGLAEGKTQYF
TGTGCCAGCAGCTTCGCATTGGGACTAGCGGAGGGAAAGACCCAGTACTTC
>TRBJ2-2|NA|NA|TRBV5-1
CASSPLPNRAGELFF
TGCGCCAGCAGCCCCTTACCCAACAGGGCCGGGGAGCTGTTTTTT
>TRBJ2-2|TRBD2|NA|TRBV29-1
CSVVFGGFGVGELFF
TGCAGCGTTGTTTTCGGGGGGTTCGGTGTCGGGGAGCTGTTTTTT
>TRBJ2-3|TRBD2|NA|TRBV7-9
CASSVGTSANTDTQYF
TGTGCCAGCAGCGTTGGGACTAGCGCTAACACAGATACGCAGTATTTT
>TRBJ2-7|TRBD1|NA|TRBV5-4
CASNRDRNSYEQYF
TGTGCCAGCAACAGGGACAGGAACTCCTACGAGCAGTACTTC
>TRBJ1-1|NA|NA|TRBV5-4
CASIDEVLDEAFF
TGTGCCAGCATCGATGAGGTACTGGATGAAGCTTTCTTT
>TRBJ2-1|TRBD2|NA|TRBV6-6
CASSTGTSVNEQFF
TGTGCCAGCAGTACCGGGACTAGCGTCAATGAGCAGTTCTTC
>TRBJ1-5|NA|once|TRBV28
CASSPLYHPTGKDQPQHF
TGTGCCAGCAGTCCCCTTTATCATCCCACCGGGAAGGATCAGCCCCAGCATTTT
>TRBJ2-1|TRBD1|NA|TRBV11-2
CASASGQSYNEQFF
TGTGCCAGCGCCTCGGGACAGAGTTACAATGAGCAGTTCTTC
>TRBJ2-4|TRBD1|NA|TRBV18
CASSPRASGGRKAKNIQYF
TGTGCCAGCTCACCAAGGGCGTCAGGGGGCAGGAAGGCCAAAAACATTCAGTACTTC
>TRBJ2-3|TRBD2|NA|TRBV6-5
CASSYSGAPDTQYF
TGTGCCAGCAGTTACAGCGGGGCTCCAGATACGCAGTATTTT
>TRBJ2-1|NA|NA|TRBV5-6
CASSLAERNDEQFF
TGTGCCAGCAGCTTGGCCGAGAGGAATGATGAGCAGTTCTTC